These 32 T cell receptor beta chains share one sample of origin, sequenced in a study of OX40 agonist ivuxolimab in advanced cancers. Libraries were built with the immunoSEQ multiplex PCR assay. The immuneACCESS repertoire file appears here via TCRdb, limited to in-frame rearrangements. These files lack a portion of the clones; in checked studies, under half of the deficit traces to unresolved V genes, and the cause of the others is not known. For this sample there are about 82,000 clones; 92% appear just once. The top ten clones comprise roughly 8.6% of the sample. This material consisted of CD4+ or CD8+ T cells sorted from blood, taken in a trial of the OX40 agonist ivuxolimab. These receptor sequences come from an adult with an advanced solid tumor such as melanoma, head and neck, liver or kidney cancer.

CDR3 residues: CASSLWLAGRGRIDTQYF. DNA of the CDR3: TGTGCCAGCAGTTTATGGCTAGCGGGACGGGGGCGTATAGATACGCAGTATTTT. The V and J genes are TRBV27 and TRBJ2-3, with 9 nucleotides matching TRBD2. With V trimmed by 1 base and J by 5 bases, 13 bases remained unmatched. CDR1 and CDR2 (germline): MNHEY, SMNVEV (reference sequence). The CDR3 length is 18 residues.

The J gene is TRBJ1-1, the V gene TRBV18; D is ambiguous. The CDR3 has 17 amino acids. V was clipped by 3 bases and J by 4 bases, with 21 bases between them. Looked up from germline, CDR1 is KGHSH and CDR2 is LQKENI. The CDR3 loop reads CASSPAGRGAIVTEAFF. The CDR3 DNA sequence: TGTGCCAGCTCACCGGCGGGGAGAGGTGCCATAGTCACTGAAGCTTTCTTT. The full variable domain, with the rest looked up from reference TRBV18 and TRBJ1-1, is NAGVMQNPRHLVRRRGQEARLRCSPMKGHSHVYWYRQLPEEGLKFMVYLQKENIIDESGMPKERFSAEFPKEGPSILRIQQVVRGDSAAYFCASSPAGRGAIVTEAFFGQGTRLTVV.

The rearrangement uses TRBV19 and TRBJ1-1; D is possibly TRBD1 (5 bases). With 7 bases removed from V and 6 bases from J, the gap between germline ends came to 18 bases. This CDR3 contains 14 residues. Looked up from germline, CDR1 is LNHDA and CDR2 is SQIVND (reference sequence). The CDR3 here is CASIPRGGVAEAFF. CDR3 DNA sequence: TGTGCCAGTATCCCGAGAGGAGGGGTGGCTGAAGCTTTCTTT.

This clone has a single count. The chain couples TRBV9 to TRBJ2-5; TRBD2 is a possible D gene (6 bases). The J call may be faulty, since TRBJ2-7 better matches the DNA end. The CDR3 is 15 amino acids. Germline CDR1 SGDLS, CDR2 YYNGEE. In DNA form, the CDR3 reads TGTGCCAGCAGCGTAGGGGGAGGAGTCTCCTACGAGCAGTACTTC. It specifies CASSVGGGVSYEQYF.

CDR3 DNA sequence: TGTGCCAGCAGCCCGTCCGGCGGGGGGGCAGATGAGCAGTTCTTC. Translation gives CASSPSGGGADEQFF. V gene TRBV7-3 combines with J gene TRBJ2-1; 9 nucleotides match TRBD2. CDR1 and CDR2 (germline): SGHTA, FQGTGA. With 5 bases clipped from V and 8 bases from J, the junction kept 10 bases outside the gene matches. There are 15 residues in the CDR3.

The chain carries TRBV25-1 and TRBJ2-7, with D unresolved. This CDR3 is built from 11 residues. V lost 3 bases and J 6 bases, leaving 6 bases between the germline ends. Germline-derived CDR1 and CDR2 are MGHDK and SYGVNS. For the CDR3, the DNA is TGTGCCAGCAGTGATTGGACCGAGCAGTACTTC. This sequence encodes CASSDWTEQYF.

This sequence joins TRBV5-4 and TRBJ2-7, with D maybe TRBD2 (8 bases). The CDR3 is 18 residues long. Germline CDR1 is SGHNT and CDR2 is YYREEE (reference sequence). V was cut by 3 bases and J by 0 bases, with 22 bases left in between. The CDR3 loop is CASSSEGAGGLSSYEQYF. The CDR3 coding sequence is TGTGCCAGCAGCTCCGAGGGGGCGGGGGGCTTAAGCTCCTACGAGCAGTACTTC.

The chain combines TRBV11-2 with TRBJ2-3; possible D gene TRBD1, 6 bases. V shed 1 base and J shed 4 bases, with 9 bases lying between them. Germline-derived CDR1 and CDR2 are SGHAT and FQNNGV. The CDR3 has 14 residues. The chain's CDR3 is CASSLVGGADTQYF. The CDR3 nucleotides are TGTGCCAGCAGCTTAGTTGGGGGCGCAGATACGCAGTATTTT.

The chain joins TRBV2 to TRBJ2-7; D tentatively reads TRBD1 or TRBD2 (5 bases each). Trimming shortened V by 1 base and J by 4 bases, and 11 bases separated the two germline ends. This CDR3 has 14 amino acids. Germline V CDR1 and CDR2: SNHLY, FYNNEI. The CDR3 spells CASSEDRDDYEQYF. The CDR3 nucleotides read TGTGCCAGCAGTGAAGACCGGGACGATTACGAGCAGTACTTC. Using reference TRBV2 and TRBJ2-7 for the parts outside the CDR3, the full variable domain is EPEVTQTPSHQVTQMGQEVILRCVPISNHLYFYWYRQILGQKVEFLVSFYNNEISEKSEIFDDQFSVERPDGSNFTLKIRSTKLEDSAMYFCASSEDRDDYEQYFGPGTRLTVT.

This chain's CDR3 is CASTPARTGFLSYTF. CDR3 sequence (DNA): TGTGCCAGTACCCCGGCGAGGACAGGTTTTTTGAGCTACACCTTC. The chain combines TRBV19 with TRBJ1-2; 7 bases map to TRBD1. Germline V gene data show CDR1 as LNHDA and CDR2 as SQIVND (reference sequence). The CDR3 extends over 15 amino acids. V lost 7 bases and J lost 9; bases outside the gene matches: 17.

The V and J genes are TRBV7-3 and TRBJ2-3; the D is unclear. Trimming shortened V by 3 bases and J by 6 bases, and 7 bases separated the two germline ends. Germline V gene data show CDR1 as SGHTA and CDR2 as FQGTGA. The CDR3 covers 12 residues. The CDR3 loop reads CASSFSDDTQYF. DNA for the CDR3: TGTGCCAGCAGCTTCTCGGACGATACGCAGTATTTT.

CDR3 nucleotides: TGTGCCACCAGCAGGCCTGGGGGGAGCTCCTACAATGAGCAGTTCTTC. Translated, it gives CATSRPGGSSYNEQFF. J is TRBJ2-1 and V is TRBV15, with a possible D match to TRBD2 (6 bases). This CDR3 contains 16 residues. Trimming cost V 3 bases and J 0 bases, with 12 bases left between them. From germline, CDR1 is LNHNV and CDR2 YYDKDF (reference sequence).

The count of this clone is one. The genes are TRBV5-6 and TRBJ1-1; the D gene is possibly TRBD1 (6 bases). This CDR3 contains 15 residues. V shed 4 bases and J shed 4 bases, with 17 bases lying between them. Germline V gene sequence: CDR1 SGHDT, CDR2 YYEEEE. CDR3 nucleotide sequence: TGTGCCAGCAGCGGGGACCCGGGACATCTCACTGAAGCTTTCTTT. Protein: CASSGDPGHLTEAFF. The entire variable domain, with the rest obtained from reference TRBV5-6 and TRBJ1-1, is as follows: DAGVTQSPTHLIKTRGQQVTLRCSPKSGHDTVSWYQQALGQGPQFIFQYYEEEERQRGNFPDRFSGHQFPNYSSELNVNALLLGDSALYLCASSGDPGHLTEAFFGQGTRLTVV.

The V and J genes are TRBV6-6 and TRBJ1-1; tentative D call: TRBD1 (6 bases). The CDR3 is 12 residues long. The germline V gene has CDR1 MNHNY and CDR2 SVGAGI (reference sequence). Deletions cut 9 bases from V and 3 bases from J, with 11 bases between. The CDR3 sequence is CASLAGDTEAFF. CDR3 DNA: TGTGCCAGTTTAGCAGGGGACACTGAAGCTTTCTTT.

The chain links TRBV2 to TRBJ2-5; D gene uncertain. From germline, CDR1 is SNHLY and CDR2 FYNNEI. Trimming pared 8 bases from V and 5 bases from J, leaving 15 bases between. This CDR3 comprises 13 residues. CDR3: CASEDHASETQYF. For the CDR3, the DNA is TGTGCCAGCGAGGACCACGCCTCGGAGACCCAGTACTTC.

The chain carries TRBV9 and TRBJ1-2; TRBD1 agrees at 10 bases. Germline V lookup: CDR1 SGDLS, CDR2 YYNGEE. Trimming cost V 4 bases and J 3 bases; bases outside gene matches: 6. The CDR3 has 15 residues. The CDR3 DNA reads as TGTGCCAGCAGCTCCCGGACAGGGGGGGACTATGGCTACACCTTC. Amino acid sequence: CASSSRTGGDYGYTF.

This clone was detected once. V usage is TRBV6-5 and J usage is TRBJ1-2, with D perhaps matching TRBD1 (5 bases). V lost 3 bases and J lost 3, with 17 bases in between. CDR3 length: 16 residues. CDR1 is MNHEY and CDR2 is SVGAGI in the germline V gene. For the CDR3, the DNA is TGTGCCAGCAGTTATATCTTGGTGGACACGGACTATGGCTACACCTTC. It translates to CASSYILVDTDYGYTF.

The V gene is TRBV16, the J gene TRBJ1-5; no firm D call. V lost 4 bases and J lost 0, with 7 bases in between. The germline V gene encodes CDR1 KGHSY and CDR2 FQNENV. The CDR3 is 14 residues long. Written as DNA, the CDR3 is TGTGCCAGCAGCCCTGGGGATAGCAATCAGCCCCAGCATTTT. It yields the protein CASSPGDSNQPQHF.

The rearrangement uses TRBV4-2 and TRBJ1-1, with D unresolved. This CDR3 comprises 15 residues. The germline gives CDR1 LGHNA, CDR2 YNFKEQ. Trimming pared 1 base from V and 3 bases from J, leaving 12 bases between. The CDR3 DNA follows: TGTGCCAGCAGCCAAGGATTGGAACAGTACACTGAAGCTTTCTTT. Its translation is CASSQGLEQYTEAFF.

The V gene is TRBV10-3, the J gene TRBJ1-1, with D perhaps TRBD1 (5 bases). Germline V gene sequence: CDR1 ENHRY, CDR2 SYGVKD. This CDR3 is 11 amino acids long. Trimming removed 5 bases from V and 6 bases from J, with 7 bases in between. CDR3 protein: CAISPGAEAFF. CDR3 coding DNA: TGTGCCATCAGTCCGGGGGCTGAAGCTTTCTTT.

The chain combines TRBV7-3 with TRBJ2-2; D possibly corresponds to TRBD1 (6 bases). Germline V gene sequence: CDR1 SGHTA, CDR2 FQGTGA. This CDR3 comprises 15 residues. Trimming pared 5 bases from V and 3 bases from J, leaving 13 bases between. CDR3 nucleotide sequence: TGTGCCAGCAGCGCCTCAGGGGTGTACACCGGGGAGCTGTTTTTT. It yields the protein CASSASGVYTGELFF.

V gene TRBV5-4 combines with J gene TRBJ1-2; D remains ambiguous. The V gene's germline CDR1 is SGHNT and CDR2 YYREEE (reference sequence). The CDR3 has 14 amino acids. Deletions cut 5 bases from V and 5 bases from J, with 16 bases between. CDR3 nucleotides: TGTGCCAGCAGTCTCAAGGGCGGAGAATATGGCTACACCTTC. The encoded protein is CASSLKGGEYGYTF.

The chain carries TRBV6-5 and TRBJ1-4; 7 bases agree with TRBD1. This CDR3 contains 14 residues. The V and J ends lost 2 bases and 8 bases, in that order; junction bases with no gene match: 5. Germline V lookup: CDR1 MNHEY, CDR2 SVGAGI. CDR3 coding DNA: TGTGCCAGCAGTTACGTGACAGGGTGGGAAAAACTGTTTTTT. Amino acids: CASSYVTGWEKLFF.

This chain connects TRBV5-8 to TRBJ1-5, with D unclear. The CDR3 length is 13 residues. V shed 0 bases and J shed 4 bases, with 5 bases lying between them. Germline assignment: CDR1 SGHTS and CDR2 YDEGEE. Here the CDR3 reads CASSLEANQPQHF. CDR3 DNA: TGTGCCAGCAGCTTGGAGGCTAATCAGCCCCAGCATTTT.

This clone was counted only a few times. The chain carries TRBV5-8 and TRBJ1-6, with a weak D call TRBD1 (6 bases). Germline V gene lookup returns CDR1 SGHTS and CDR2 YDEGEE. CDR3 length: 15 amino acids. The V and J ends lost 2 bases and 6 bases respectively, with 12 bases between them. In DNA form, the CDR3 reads TGTGCCAGCAGCTTCCACAGGGAAATTAATTCACCCCTCCACTTT. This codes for CASSFHREINSPLHF.

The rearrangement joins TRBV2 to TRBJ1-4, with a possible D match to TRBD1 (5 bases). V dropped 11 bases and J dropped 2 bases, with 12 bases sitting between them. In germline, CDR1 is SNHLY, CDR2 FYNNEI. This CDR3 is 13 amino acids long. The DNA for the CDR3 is TGTGCCGGGAACAGGATTACTAATGAAAAACTGTTTTTT. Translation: CAGNRITNEKLFF.

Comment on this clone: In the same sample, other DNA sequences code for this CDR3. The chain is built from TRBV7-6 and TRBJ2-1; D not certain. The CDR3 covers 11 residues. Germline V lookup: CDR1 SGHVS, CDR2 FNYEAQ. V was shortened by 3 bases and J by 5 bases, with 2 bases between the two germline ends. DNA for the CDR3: TGTGCCAGCAGCTTGAACAATGAGCAGTTCTTC. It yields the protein CASSLNNEQFF.

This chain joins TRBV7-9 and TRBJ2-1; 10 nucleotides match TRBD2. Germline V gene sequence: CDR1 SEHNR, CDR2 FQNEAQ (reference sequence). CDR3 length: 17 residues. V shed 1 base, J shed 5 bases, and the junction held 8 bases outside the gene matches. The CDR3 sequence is CASSLDPSGGPNNEQFF. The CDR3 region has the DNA TGTGCCAGCAGCTTAGATCCTAGCGGGGGCCCCAACAATGAGCAGTTCTTC. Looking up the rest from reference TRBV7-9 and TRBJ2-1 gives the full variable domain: DTGVSQNPRHKITKRGQNVTFRCDPISEHNRLYWYRQTLGQGPEFLTYFQNEAQLEKSRLLSDRFSAERPKGSFSTLEIQRTEQGDSAMYLCASSLDPSGGPNNEQFFGPGTRLTVL.

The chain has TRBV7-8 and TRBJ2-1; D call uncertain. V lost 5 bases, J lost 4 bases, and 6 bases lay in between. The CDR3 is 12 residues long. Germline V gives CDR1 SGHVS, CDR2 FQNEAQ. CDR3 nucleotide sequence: TGTGCCAGCAGCATCCCATACAATGAGCAGTTCTTC. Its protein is CASSIPYNEQFF.

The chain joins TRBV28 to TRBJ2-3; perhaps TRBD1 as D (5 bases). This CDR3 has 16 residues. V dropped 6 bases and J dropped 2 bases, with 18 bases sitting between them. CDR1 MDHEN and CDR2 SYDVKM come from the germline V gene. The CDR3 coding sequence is TGTGCCAGCAGCCCTGTATGGGGCTATCTCACAGATACGCAGTATTTT. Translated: CASSPVWGYLTDTQYF.

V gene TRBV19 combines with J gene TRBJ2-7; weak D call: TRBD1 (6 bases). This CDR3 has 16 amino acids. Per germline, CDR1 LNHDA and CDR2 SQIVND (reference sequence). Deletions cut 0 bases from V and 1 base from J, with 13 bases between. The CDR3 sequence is CASSIDGEGVSYEQYF. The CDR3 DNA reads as TGTGCCAGTAGTATAGATGGCGAGGGGGTTTCCTACGAGCAGTACTTC.

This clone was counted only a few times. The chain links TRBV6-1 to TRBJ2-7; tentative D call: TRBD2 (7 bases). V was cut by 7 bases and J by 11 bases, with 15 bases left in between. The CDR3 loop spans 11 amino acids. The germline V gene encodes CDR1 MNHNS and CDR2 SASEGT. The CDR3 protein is CASTEGGPKYF. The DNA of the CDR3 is TGTGCCAGCACCGAGGGGGGGCCAAAGTACTTC.